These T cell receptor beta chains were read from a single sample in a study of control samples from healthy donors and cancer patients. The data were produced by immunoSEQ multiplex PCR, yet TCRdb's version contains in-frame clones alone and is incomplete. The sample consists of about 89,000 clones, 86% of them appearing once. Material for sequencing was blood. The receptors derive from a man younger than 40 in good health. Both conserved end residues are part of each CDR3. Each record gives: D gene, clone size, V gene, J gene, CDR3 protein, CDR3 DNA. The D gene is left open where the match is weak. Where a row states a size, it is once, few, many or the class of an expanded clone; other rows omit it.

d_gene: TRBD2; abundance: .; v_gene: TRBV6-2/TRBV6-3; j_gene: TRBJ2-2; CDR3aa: CASSVSGGADTGELFF; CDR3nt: TGTGCCAGCAGTGTTAGCGGGGGGGCTGACACCGGGGAGCTGTTTTTT
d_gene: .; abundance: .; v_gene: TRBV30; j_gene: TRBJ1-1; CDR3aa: CAWRGGMNTEAFF; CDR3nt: TGTGCCTGGAGAGGAGGTATGAACACTGAAGCTTTCTTT
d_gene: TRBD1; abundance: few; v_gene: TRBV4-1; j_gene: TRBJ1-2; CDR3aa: CASSQTGGEGYTF; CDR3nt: TGCGCCAGCAGCCAGACAGGGGGAGAAGGCTACACCTTC
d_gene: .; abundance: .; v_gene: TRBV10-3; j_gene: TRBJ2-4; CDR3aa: CAISESGRDQNIQYF; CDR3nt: TGTGCCATCAGTGAGTCGGGCAGAGACCAAAACATTCAGTACTTC
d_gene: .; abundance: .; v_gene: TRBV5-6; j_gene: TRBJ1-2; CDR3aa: CASSLVGNYGYTF; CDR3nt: TGTGCCAGCAGCTTGGTGGGGAACTATGGCTACACCTTC
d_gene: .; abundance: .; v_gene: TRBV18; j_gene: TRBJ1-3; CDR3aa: CASSPPGSGNTIYF; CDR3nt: TGTGCCAGCTCACCACCCGGCTCTGGAAACACCATATATTTT
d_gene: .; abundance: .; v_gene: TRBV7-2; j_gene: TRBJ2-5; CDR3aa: CASSLGLSGETQYF; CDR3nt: TGTGCCAGCAGCTTAGGGCTGAGCGGGGAGACCCAGTACTTC
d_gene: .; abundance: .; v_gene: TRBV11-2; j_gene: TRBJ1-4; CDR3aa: CASSLRDGEKLFF; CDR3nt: TGTGCCAGCAGCCTCCGGGACGGAGAAAAACTGTTTTTT
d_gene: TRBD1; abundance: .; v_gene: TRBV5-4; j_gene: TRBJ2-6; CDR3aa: CASSPPTGGTGANVLTF; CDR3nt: TGTGCCAGCAGCCCACCAACAGGGGGCACTGGGGCCAACGTCCTGACTTTC
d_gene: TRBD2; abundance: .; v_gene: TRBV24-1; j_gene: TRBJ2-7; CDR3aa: CATSDSGRGVGLYF; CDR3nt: TGTGCCACCAGTGATTCCGGACGGGGGGTGGGCCTGTACTTC